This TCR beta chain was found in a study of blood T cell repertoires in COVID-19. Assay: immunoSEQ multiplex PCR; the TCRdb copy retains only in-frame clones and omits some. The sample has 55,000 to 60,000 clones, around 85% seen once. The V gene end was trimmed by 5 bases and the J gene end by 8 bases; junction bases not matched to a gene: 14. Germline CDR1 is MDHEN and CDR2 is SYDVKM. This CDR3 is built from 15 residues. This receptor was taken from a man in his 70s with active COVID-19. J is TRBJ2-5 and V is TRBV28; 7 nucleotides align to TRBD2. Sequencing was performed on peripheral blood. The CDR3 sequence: CASSAPGTKVLTQYF. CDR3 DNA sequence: TGTGCCAGCAGTGCACCCGGGACTAAAGTGCTCACCCAGTACTTC. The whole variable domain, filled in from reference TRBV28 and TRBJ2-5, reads DVKVTQSSRYLVKRTGEKVFLECVQDMDHENMFWYRQDPGLGLRLIYFSYDVKMKEKGDIPEGYSVSREKKERFSLILESASTNQTSMYLCASSAPGTKVLTQYFGPGTRLLVL.